One sample yielded the 30 T cell receptor beta chains listed below, sequenced in a study of regulatory T cells in long-lasting Graves disease. Building of the TCR beta libraries involved iRepertoire HTBI primers and Arm-PCR of CDR3 regions. TCRdb independently ran MiXCR on the multiplex PCR reads; one entry per CDR3 protein. The data contain roughly 500,000 distinct CDR3 sequences, about 20% of them singletons. The sample's time point: persistent/refractory GD, antithyroid drugs over 5 years with positive TRAb. Following extraction of RNA from PBMCs, that RNA was used to make the TCR library. The material sequenced was peripheral blood mononuclear cells (PBMCs), taken when the disease was refractory, from a patient treated with antithyroid drugs. The receptors originated from a female donor with Graves disease.

There are a few counts of this clonotype. The chain uses TRBV6-5 and TRBJ1-5, with 8 bases aligning to TRBD1. Germline assignment: CDR1 MNHEY and CDR2 SVGAGI. With V trimmed by 0 bases and J by 5 bases, 3 bases remained unmatched. The CDR3 covers 15 residues. The CDR3, as DNA: TGTGCCAGCAGTTACTCTGGACAGGGATATCAGCCCCAGCATTTT. It translates to CASSYSGQGYQPQHF.

The sample holds many counts of this clonotype. The chain combines TRBV28 with TRBJ1-1; D is unresolved. The CDR3 spans 12 residues. The germline V and J ends were trimmed by 8 bases and 1 base, with 8 bases remaining between them. Germline CDR1 and CDR2: MDHEN and SYDVKM. The CDR3 loop is CASGRRNTEAFF. CDR3 nucleotides: TGTGCCAGCGGGCGGAGGAACACTGAAGCTTTCTTT.

This clonotype was counted many times. The chain uses TRBV2 and TRBJ1-2; the D is unclear. V gave up 4 bases and J gave up 6 bases, with 9 bases separating them. This CDR3 is built from 12 residues. Germline V gene data show CDR1 as SNHLY and CDR2 as FYNNEI. Written as DNA, the CDR3 is TGTGCCAGCAGTGTAAACACTGATGGCTACACCTTC. This encodes CASSVNTDGYTF.

This clonotype was recorded a few times. The chain recombines TRBV7-2 with TRBJ2-2, with 7 bases matching TRBD2. J gave up 4 bases and V 1 base, and 6 bases lay outside the gene matches. Germline V gene lookup returns CDR1 SGHTA and CDR2 FQGNSA. This CDR3 region has 16 residues. The CDR3 region has the DNA TGTGCCAGCAGCTTAGTGGCGGGAGAGAGCACCGGGGAGCTGTTTTTT. As protein: CASSLVAGESTGELFF. The whole variable domain, filled in from reference TRBV7-2 and TRBJ2-2, reads GAGVSQSPSNKVTEKGKDVELRCDPISGHTALYWYRQSLGQGLEFLIYFQGNSAPDKSGLPSDRFSAERTGGSVSTLTIQRTQQEDSAVYLCASSLVAGESTGELFFGEGSRLTVL.

This chain connects TRBV6-1 to TRBJ2-3; D tentatively fits TRBD1 or TRBD2 (5 bases each). The germline gives CDR1 MNHNS, CDR2 SASEGT. This CDR3 has 13 amino acids. V lost 7 bases, J lost 0 bases, and 8 bases lay in between. CDR3 protein: CASTGLSTDTQYF. CDR3 nucleotide sequence: TGTGCCAGCACGGGGCTGAGCACAGATACGCAGTATTTT.

The rearrangement joins TRBV28 to TRBJ2-2, with D unresolved. V lost 6 bases, J lost 0 bases, and 11 bases lay in between. CDR1 is MDHEN, CDR2 SYDVKM, per germline. CDR3 length: 15 amino acids. DNA for the CDR3: TGTGCCAGCAGCCAAGACATCGCGAACACCGGGGAGCTGTTTTTT. It codes for CASSQDIANTGELFF.

This clonotype came up many times. This chain uses TRBV27 with TRBJ1-2, with 8 positions matching TRBD1. The CDR3 runs 14 residues. CDR1 and CDR2 from the germline V gene are MNHEY and SMNVEV (reference sequence). The V and J ends lost 4 bases and 3 bases, in that order; junction bases with no gene match: 4. The CDR3 spells CASSSGGADYGYTF. CDR3 nucleotide sequence: TGTGCCAGCAGTTCAGGGGGCGCGGACTATGGCTACACCTTC.

This clonotype showed up just a few times. This chain uses TRBV27 with TRBJ2-7; TRBD1 might be the D (5 bases). CDR3 size: 14 residues. The germline V gene has CDR1 MNHEY and CDR2 SMNVEV (reference sequence). Trimming left V 4 bases short and J 1 base short, with 11 bases between. The CDR3 spells CASSSLGQSYEQYF. As DNA, the CDR3 is TGTGCCAGCAGTTCATTGGGGCAGTCCTACGAGCAGTACTTC.

In this sample, this clonotype turned up many times. The chain links TRBV27 to TRBJ1-1, with 9 bases lining up with TRBD1. The length of the CDR3 is 14 residues. J lost 5 bases, V lost 5 bases, and 6 bases had no gene match. The germline V gene has CDR1 MNHEY and CDR2 SMNVEV (reference sequence). The CDR3 sequence is CASSPRQGETEAFF. CDR3 nucleotides: TGTGCCAGCAGTCCCAGACAGGGGGAAACTGAAGCTTTCTTT.

V gene TRBV6-2 or TRBV6-3 combines with J gene TRBJ1-2, with 8 bases identical to TRBD1. V shed 2 bases and J 4 bases; nucleotides not matched to a gene: 3. CDR3 length equals 14 residues. Germline assignment: CDR1 MNHEY and CDR2 SVGEGT. The CDR3 DNA reads TGTGCCAGCAGTTACGAGGACAGGGTCTATGGCTACACCTTC. It codes for CASSYEDRVYGYTF.

This clonotype showed up many times. This sequence joins TRBV29-1 and TRBJ2-7; D gene unclear. The V end lost 3 bases, the J end lost 6 bases, and 9 bases lay between the germline ends. Germline CDR1 reads SQVTM; CDR2 reads ANQGSEA. The CDR3 totals 11 residues. The CDR3 DNA is TGCAGCGTTGATACCTCCGGCGAGCAGTACTTC. Its translation is CSVDTSGEQYF.

This clonotype was observed many times. This rearrangement joins TRBV6-8 to TRBJ1-4; 7 bases match TRBD1. This CDR3 region has 16 residues. V lost 0 bases to trimming and J lost 2 bases; unmatched junction nucleotides: 3. The germline gives CDR1 MNHGY, CDR2 SAAAGT. CDR3 sequence reads: CASSYSGRGTNEKLFF. The CDR3, as DNA: TGTGCCAGCAGTTACTCGGGCAGGGGGACTAATGAAAAACTGTTTTTT.

This rearrangement joins TRBV6-2 or TRBV6-3 to TRBJ1-1; possible D gene TRBD1, 5 bases. This CDR3 contains 14 residues. The ends were cut back, 10 bases at V and 1 base at J, with 16 bases in the middle. CDR1 is MNHEY, CDR2 SVGEGT, per germline. CDR3 region: CAIAGGAGNTEAFF. Here the CDR3 DNA reads TGTGCCATCGCGGGTGGGGCCGGGAACACTGAAGCTTTCTTT.

Remarks on this clonotype: The junction departs from germline at one end; a sequencing error may be responsible. The V gene is TRBV15, the J gene TRBJ1-2; D remains ambiguous. The CDR3 contains 16 residues. Looked up from germline, CDR1 is LNHNV and CDR2 is YYDKDF (reference sequence). The CDR3 sequence is CATSRDLAASNYGCTF. Written as DNA, the CDR3 is TGTGCCACCAGCAGAGATCTGGCAGCGAGTAACTATGGCTGCACCTTC.

This clonotype has more than one count but fewer than ten. The rearrangement uses TRBV6-2 or TRBV6-3 and TRBJ1-4; D is unclear. The germline V gene encodes CDR1 MNHEY and CDR2 SVGEGT. The CDR3 sequence is 15 residues long. With 0 bases removed from V and 8 bases from J, the gap between germline ends came to 13 bases. CDR3 in amino acids: CASSYSFPAGEKLFF. CDR3 coding DNA: TGTGCCAGCAGTTACTCGTTTCCAGCGGGGGAAAAACTGTTTTTT.

The V gene is TRBV7-6, the J gene TRBJ2-5; weak D call: TRBD1 (6 bases). The CDR3 loop spans 15 amino acids. Trimming pared 6 bases from V and 5 bases from J, leaving 19 bases between. Germline CDR1 is SGHVS and CDR2 is FNYEAQ. The CDR3 sequence: CASRRSITGYETQYF. The DNA of the CDR3 is TGTGCCAGCAGGCGCAGTATTACAGGGTATGAGACCCAGTACTTC.

Comment on this clonotype: A junction boundary mismatches the germline segment, possibly from a read error. The rearrangement joins TRBV11-2 to TRBJ1-1; D may be TRBD1 (6 bases). Germline-derived CDR1 and CDR2 are SGHAT and FQNNGV. The CDR3 loop spans 12 amino acids. CDR3: CAGSRGGGEAFF. CDR3 nucleotides: TGTGCCGGCAGCAGAGGAGGGGGTGAAGCTTTCTTT.

This clonotype was seen repeatedly, ten times or more. This chain joins TRBV2 and TRBJ2-2, with 7 bases aligning to TRBD1. CDR1 is SNHLY, CDR2 FYNNEI, per germline. Unmatched junction bases numbered 9, after V lost 7 bases and J lost 16 bases. CDR3 length equals 11 residues. DNA of the CDR3: TGTGCCAGCATTCGGCCAGGGGGACGGTTTTTT. Its translation: CASIRPGGRFF.

This clonotype was seen ten or more times. This chain links TRBV12-3 or TRBV12-4 with TRBJ1-6; D unresolved. The CDR3 sequence is 15 residues long. V was clipped by 5 bases and J by 5 bases, with 13 bases between them. This CDR3 is CASSAGPTNNSPLHF. The CDR3 coding sequence is TGTGCCAGCAGTGCGGGTCCTACGAATAATTCACCCCTCCACTTT.

This clonotype came up many times. The chain links TRBV7-9 to TRBJ2-7, with D tentatively TRBD2 (5 bases). Trimming took 5 bases from V and 4 from J, leaving 18 bases between them. Germline V lookup: CDR1 SEHNR, CDR2 FQNEAQ (reference sequence). The CDR3 runs to 15 residues. The CDR3 is CASSPKVRVSYEQYF. The CDR3 DNA sequence: TGTGCCAGCAGCCCCAAGGTGCGGGTCTCGTACGAGCAGTACTTC.

This clonotype was recorded many times. The rearrangement uses TRBV5-1 and TRBJ1-1, with TRBD1 matching over 7 bases. The V gene end was trimmed by 0 bases and the J gene end by 0 bases; junction bases not matched to a gene: 5. The CDR3 loop spans 16 amino acids. Per the germline V gene, CDR1 is SGHRS and CDR2 is YFSETQ. The DNA of the CDR3 is TGCGCCAGCAGCTTGGGACAGGGATTCATGAACACTGAAGCTTTCTTT. Translating it yields CASSLGQGFMNTEAFF.

V is TRBV6-2 or TRBV6-3 and J is TRBJ2-1; D possibly uses TRBD1 or TRBD2 (5 bases each). CDR1 is MNHEY and CDR2 is SVGEGT in the germline V gene. This CDR3 comprises 18 residues. Between the trimmed V and J ends, which lost 4 bases and 7 bases, there was a span of 26 bases. The chain's CDR3 is CASSSRPGRPKPQNEQFF. In DNA form, the CDR3 reads TGTGCCAGCAGTTCCCGTCCGGGACGACCCAAGCCGCAGAATGAGCAGTTCTTC.

The gene calls are TRBV7-2 and TRBJ1-1, with D maybe TRBD1 (6 bases). Trimming pared 2 bases from V and 2 bases from J, leaving 12 bases between. The CDR3 spans 15 residues. Germline assignment: CDR1 SGHTA and CDR2 FQGNSA. CDR3 bases: TGTGCCAGCAGCTTACTCGGGGGGCTCAACACTGAAGCTTTCTTT. Protein sequence: CASSLLGGLNTEAFF.

This clonotype has just a few counts. The rearrangement joins TRBV6-1 to TRBJ1-2; D is unclear. The ends were cut back, 6 bases at V and 0 bases at J, with 17 bases in the middle. The CDR3 consists of 16 residues. CDR1 and CDR2 from the germline V gene are MNHNS and SASEGT. CDR3 sequence reads: CASRALKQPANYGYTF. CDR3 nucleotides: TGTGCCAGCAGGGCCCTGAAACAGCCAGCTAACTATGGCTACACCTTC.

In its sample, this clonotype was seen many times. V is TRBV6-1 and J is TRBJ2-7, with a possible D match to TRBD1 (6 bases). The CDR3 is made up of 14 amino acids. V lost 5 bases and J 2 bases, leaving 13 bases between the germline ends. Germline CDR1 MNHNS, CDR2 SASEGT. This chain's CDR3 is CASSPGQSAYEQYF. The CDR3 DNA is TGTGCCAGCAGTCCCGGACAGAGCGCCTACGAGCAGTACTTC.

On this clonotype: A read error may produce the germline difference seen at one junction end. The CDR3 DNA reads TGCGCCAGCAGCTTGACTAGCGGGGAAACCTACAAGCAGTACTTC. Translated: CASSLTSGETYKQYF. This chain connects TRBV5-1 to TRBJ2-7, with TRBD2 matching over 10 bases. CDR1 and CDR2 (germline): SGHRS, YFSETQ. The CDR3 has 15 amino acids.

This chain connects TRBV27 to TRBJ2-7, with 8 bases matching TRBD2. CDR3 size: 14 residues. From germline, CDR1 is MNHEY and CDR2 SMNVEV (reference sequence). Trimming cost V 4 bases and J 2 bases; bases outside gene matches: 4. The CDR3 DNA follows: TGTGCCAGCAGTTCCGGGAGGGATCCCTACGAGCAGTACTTC. Amino acids: CASSSGRDPYEQYF.

Of note for this clonotype: Being one base from a much bigger clone, this may be a read error. This sequence joins TRBV29-1 and TRBJ2-5; no firm D call. The CDR3 is 12 amino acids. Trimming cost V 5 bases and J 2 bases, with 9 bases left between them. In germline, CDR1 is SQVTM, CDR2 ANQGSEA. CDR3 amino acids: CSVLGGQETQYF. The CDR3 bases are TGCAGCGTTCTGGGCGGACAAGAGACCCAGTACTTC.

This clonotype was seen more than once but under ten times. DNA of the CDR3: TGCAGTGCTAGAGATCTCCCTAGCGGGAGTGTGACCCAGTACTTC. The encoded protein is CSARDLPSGSVTQYF. This chain connects TRBV20-1 to TRBJ2-5, with 10 bases identical to TRBD2. The CDR3 totals 15 residues. Germline loops: CDR1 DFQATT, CDR2 SNEGSKA (reference sequence). J lost 7 bases, V lost 0 bases, and 8 bases had no gene match.

The rearrangement joins TRBV28 to TRBJ2-3; 9 bases line up with TRBD1. This CDR3 is 17 amino acids long. Germline V gene data show CDR1 as MDHEN and CDR2 as SYDVKM. V gave up 4 bases and J gave up 3 bases; unmatched junction bases: 11. The CDR3 DNA reads as TGTGCCAGCAGTTCCCTAAGGACAGGGGTTCAGACAGATACGCAGTATTTT. It codes for CASSSLRTGVQTDTQYF.